The rows below give T cell receptor beta chains drawn from one sample of a study of blood T cell repertoires in COVID-19. Some clones are missing from TCRdb's copy, which holds only in-frame ones; the method was immunoSEQ multiplex PCR. The sample consists of under 200,000 clones, 88% of them appearing once. Input material: PBMCs or T cells enriched from blood (not recorded which). The origin of the receptors is a woman aged 50 to 60 who had recovered from COVID-19. Both conserved end residues are part of each CDR3. Fields, in order: CDR3 protein, J gene, V gene.

CASSSLQGGPYEQYF TRBJ2-7 TRBV5-1
CASSPKPTAEAFF TRBJ1-1 TRBV7-2
CASSLPPGTNEKLFF TRBJ1-4 TRBV7-2
CASSSRTGRLTGELFF TRBJ2-2 TRBV7-3
CASSLLGQGDSPLHF TRBJ1-6 TRBV16
CASSMQGWEKLFF TRBJ1-4 TRBV19
CASRLTTGANYGYTF TRBJ1-2 TRBV18
CASSKVSREETQYF TRBJ2-5 TRBV6-2/TRBV6-3
CASSLQGARSGKLFF TRBJ1-4 TRBV5-5
CASSPETGVNTEAFF TRBJ1-1 TRBV5-1
CARSPPFENRQGKLGEQYF TRBJ2-7 TRBV5-3
CASSRWGSSGETQYF TRBJ2-5 TRBV14
CASSPPHGLAQETQYF TRBJ2-5 TRBV18
CASSGTGTGAYYGYTF TRBJ1-2 TRBV19
CASSIGQAPSNQPQHF TRBJ1-5 TRBV19
CASSPRPEQAKNIQYF TRBJ2-4 TRBV10-2
CASSILAGRPTGELFF TRBJ2-2 TRBV7-2
CASSPLLDRRTYEQYF TRBJ2-7 TRBV11-2
CASSLLPGGGPLASYNEQFF TRBJ2-1 TRBV7-3
CAISEQAGEKLFF TRBJ1-4 TRBV10-3
CASSPVVGGGGQPQHF TRBJ1-5 TRBV7-2
CASSGQIEETQYF TRBJ2-5 TRBV7-9
CASSLGQGRATNEKLFF TRBJ1-4 TRBV7-9
CASSPDPRGGVNEQFF TRBJ2-1 TRBV18
CASEGGARKKLFF TRBJ1-4 TRBV6-5
CASSQTGWKETQYF TRBJ2-5 TRBV19
CASNAGGRGRDTQYF TRBJ2-3 TRBV11-3
CASSLERALSYEQYF TRBJ2-7 TRBV7-9
CASSVTGTYYNEQFF TRBJ2-1 TRBV6-5
CASSIGRQGTGNTIYF TRBJ1-3 TRBV19
CASSERQGAEAFF TRBJ1-1 TRBV6-1
CAWSYRGETQYF TRBJ2-5 TRBV30
CASTSGGGRTDTQYF TRBJ2-3 TRBV19
CASSVQQDYGYTF TRBJ1-2 TRBV9
CASSLAAVSSYEQYF TRBJ2-7 TRBV7-2
CASSFGQNYGYTF TRBJ1-2 TRBV5-4
CATTRRTQRASTDTQYF TRBJ2-3 TRBV19
CASSFLNRDEQYF TRBJ2-7 TRBV27
CASSFSGGSTDTQYF TRBJ2-3 TRBV11-1
CASSLSAGGRETQYF TRBJ2-5 TRBV5-4
CASSFGREQFF TRBJ2-1 TRBV5-4
CASSHRTSGSQETQYF TRBJ2-5 TRBV5-1
CASSPFDRVEAFF TRBJ1-1 TRBV19
CASRTRGGEQYF TRBJ2-7 TRBV6-5
CASSLDPTGNTEAFF TRBJ1-1 TRBV7-2